The T cell receptor (beta chain) under discussion was sequenced for a study of cytomegalovirus exposure and HLA in healthy donors. General study points: The authors reported that TCR beta sequences could predict HLA-A and HLA-B alleles. These predictions were accurate for most subjects in the first cohort. When the data were analyzed later, several of the most significant clusters appeared to be linked to common viral pathogens.

This clone showed up just a few times. What it binds is unknown. The V end lost 2 bases, the J end lost 5 bases, and 9 bases lay between the germline ends. This CDR3 has 13 amino acids. The germline CDR1 and CDR2 sequences are LGHNA and YSLEER. Both 60 Vbeta primers and 13 Jbeta primers went into the PCR. Some clones are missing from TCRdb's copy, which holds only in-frame ones; the method was immunoSEQ multiplex PCR. The data contain some 190,000 clones, 75% to 85% of them singletons. The sequenced material came from PBMCs. V usage is TRBV4-3 and J usage is TRBJ2-5, with D possibly matching TRBD2 (5 bases). This receptor was identified in a woman aged 25 to 39 in good health and CMV-seropositive. This CDR3 reads CASSQRTGETQYF. The CDR3 DNA reads as TGCGCCAGCAGCCAAAGGACGGGGGAGACCCAGTACTTC.